The rows below give T cell receptor beta chains drawn from one sample of a study of CD8 T cells in ankylosing spondylitis. TCRdb processed the 5' RACE reads anew with MiXCR; each CDR3 protein has one entry. The sample has about 400,000 distinct CDR3 sequences; roughly 22% are singletons. The sample consisted of blood, either unsorted or a sorted T cell fraction (not recorded which). These receptors were obtained from a male donor with ankylosing spondylitis or in good health (not recorded which). Each CDR3 is given with its conserved first and last residue. D genes are given only for firm matches. The listing skips clone size in some rows; elsewhere it reads once, few, many or a size class.

v_gene: TRBV5-5; d_gene: .; abundance: .; j_gene: TRBJ2-7; CDR3aa: CASSLFQGPYEQYF; CDR3nt: TGTGCCAGCAGCTTGTTCCAGGGACCCTACGAGCAGTACTTC
v_gene: TRBV7-9; d_gene: .; abundance: .; j_gene: TRBJ1-4; CDR3aa: CASSQEWGKTEKLFF; CDR3nt: TGTGCCAGCAGCCAAGAGTGGGGGAAGACTGAAAAACTGTTTTTT
v_gene: TRBV12-3/TRBV12-4; d_gene: .; abundance: few; j_gene: TRBJ2-1; CDR3aa: CASSPGPRHEQFF; CDR3nt: TGTGCCAGCAGTCCGGGGCCCAGGCATGAGCAGTTCTTC
v_gene: TRBV30; d_gene: TRBD1; abundance: .; j_gene: TRBJ2-7; CDR3aa: CAWSATGEDEQYF; CDR3nt: TGTGCCTGGAGTGCGACAGGGGAGGACGAGCAGTACTTC
v_gene: TRBV7-9; d_gene: TRBD1; abundance: .; j_gene: TRBJ2-1; CDR3aa: CASSFRQGVDFF; CDR3nt: TGTGCCAGCAGCTTTAGGCAGGGGGTGGACTTCTTC
v_gene: TRBV10-3; d_gene: .; abundance: .; j_gene: TRBJ2-7; CDR3aa: CAISDSDLAYEQYF; CDR3nt: TGTGCCATCAGCGACTCGGACCTCGCCTACGAGCAGTACTTC
v_gene: TRBV7-6; d_gene: .; abundance: .; j_gene: TRBJ2-1; CDR3aa: CASSLAIPGHNEQFF; CDR3nt: TGTGCCAGCAGCTTAGCCATACCGGGACATAATGAGCAGTTCTTC
v_gene: TRBV6-4; d_gene: TRBD1; abundance: .; j_gene: TRBJ2-1; CDR3aa: CASSARQGADEQFF; CDR3nt: TGTGCCAGCAGCGCGCGGCAGGGGGCCGATGAGCAGTTCTTC
v_gene: TRBV4-1; d_gene: .; abundance: few; j_gene: TRBJ2-1; CDR3aa: CASSQIQEYNEQFF; CDR3nt: TGCGCCAGCAGCCAAATCCAGGAGTACAATGAGCAGTTCTTC
v_gene: TRBV27; d_gene: .; abundance: .; j_gene: TRBJ2-1; CDR3aa: CASSSGDVMNEQFF; CDR3nt: TGTGCCAGCTCGTCAGGGGATGTTATGAATGAGCAGTTCTTC
v_gene: TRBV29-1; d_gene: TRBD1; abundance: few; j_gene: TRBJ1-2; CDR3aa: CSVGQGDPYGYTF; CDR3nt: TGCAGCGTAGGACAGGGTGACCCTTATGGCTACACCTTC
v_gene: TRBV5-1; d_gene: TRBD2; abundance: .; j_gene: TRBJ2-7; CDR3aa: CASSFGSLSRGGSYEQYF; CDR3nt: TGCGCCAGCAGCTTTGGATCGCTGTCGCGGGGGGGATCCTACGAGCAGTACTTC
v_gene: TRBV9; d_gene: .; abundance: .; j_gene: TRBJ2-7; CDR3aa: CASSVAEGTSYEQYF; CDR3nt: TGTGCCAGCAGCGTAGCGGAGGGGACCAGCTACGAGCAGTACTTC
v_gene: TRBV20-1; d_gene: .; abundance: few; j_gene: TRBJ2-1; CDR3aa: CSARDLLVQGGSINEQFF; CDR3nt: TGCAGTGCTAGAGATCTTCTCGTGCAGGGGGGGTCCATCAATGAGCAGTTCTTC
v_gene: TRBV7-3; d_gene: .; abundance: .; j_gene: TRBJ1-1; CDR3aa: CASSLEARGNTEAFF; CDR3nt: TGTGCCAGCAGCTTAGAAGCCAGGGGGAACACTGAAGCTTTCTTT
v_gene: TRBV6-6; d_gene: .; abundance: many; j_gene: TRBJ2-2; CDR3aa: CASSYPTGELFF; CDR3nt: TGTGCCAGCAGTTACCCAACCGGGGAGCTGTTTTTT
v_gene: TRBV12-3/TRBV12-4; d_gene: .; abundance: .; j_gene: TRBJ2-5; CDR3aa: CASSLEGIETQYF; CDR3nt: TGTGCCAGCAGTTTAGAGGGGATCGAGACCCAGTACTTC
v_gene: TRBV12-3/TRBV12-4; d_gene: TRBD1; abundance: few; j_gene: TRBJ2-7; CDR3aa: CASSLYGQDSYEQYF; CDR3nt: TGTGCCAGCAGTTTATACGGACAGGACTCCTACGAGCAGTACTTC
v_gene: TRBV9; d_gene: .; abundance: many; j_gene: TRBJ2-3; CDR3aa: CASSPQGGSEADTQYF; CDR3nt: TGTGCCAGCAGCCCTCAGGGTGGTAGCGAGGCAGATACGCAGTATTTT
v_gene: TRBV29-1; d_gene: TRBD1; abundance: few; j_gene: TRBJ2-3; CDR3aa: CSVEEGTGSTDTQYF; CDR3nt: TGCAGCGTTGAAGAAGGGACAGGGAGCACAGATACGCAGTATTTT
v_gene: TRBV6-1; d_gene: .; abundance: .; j_gene: TRBJ2-7; CDR3aa: CASSDLSGGHEQYF; CDR3nt: TGTGCCAGCAGTGATTTAAGTGGAGGACACGAGCAGTACTTC
v_gene: TRBV29-1; d_gene: TRBD1; abundance: few; j_gene: TRBJ2-5; CDR3aa: CSVETGGWETQYF; CDR3nt: TGCAGCGTCGAGACAGGGGGCTGGGAGACCCAGTACTTC
v_gene: TRBV6-1; d_gene: .; abundance: .; j_gene: TRBJ2-1; CDR3aa: CASSGGTLLSYNEQFF; CDR3nt: TGTGCCAGCAGTGGAGGGACTCTCCTTTCCTACAATGAGCAGTTCTTC
v_gene: TRBV20-1; d_gene: TRBD1; abundance: few; j_gene: TRBJ1-2; CDR3aa: CSARRTGGGYTF; CDR3nt: TGCAGTGCTAGACGGACAGGGGGAGGCTACACCTTC
v_gene: TRBV20-1; d_gene: .; abundance: .; j_gene: TRBJ2-3; CDR3aa: CSAGPSTADRTDTQYF; CDR3nt: TGCAGTGCCGGTCCCTCGACGGCAGACCGCACAGATACGCAGTATTTT
v_gene: TRBV6-5; d_gene: .; abundance: many; j_gene: TRBJ2-2; CDR3aa: CASSYSSTGELFF; CDR3nt: TGTGCCAGCAGTTACTCTAGCACCGGGGAGCTGTTTTTT
v_gene: TRBV7-2; d_gene: TRBD2; abundance: .; j_gene: TRBJ2-3; CDR3aa: CASSALAGEDTQYF; CDR3nt: TGTGCCAGCAGCGCTCTAGCGGGGGAAGATACGCAGTATTTT
v_gene: TRBV7-9; d_gene: TRBD1; abundance: few; j_gene: TRBJ1-4; CDR3aa: CASSFRGQGHEKLFF; CDR3nt: TGTGCCAGCAGCTTTCGAGGACAGGGCCACGAAAAACTGTTTTTT
v_gene: TRBV4-1; d_gene: TRBD1; abundance: .; j_gene: TRBJ2-5; CDR3aa: CASSPIDREKETQYF; CDR3nt: TGCGCCAGCAGCCCAATCGACAGGGAGAAAGAGACCCAGTACTTC
v_gene: TRBV24-1; d_gene: .; abundance: few; j_gene: TRBJ2-1; CDR3aa: CATSDLPGAHYNEQFF; CDR3nt: TGTGCCACCAGTGATTTGCCAGGGGCCCACTACAATGAGCAGTTCTTC
v_gene: TRBV6-5; d_gene: TRBD1; abundance: .; j_gene: TRBJ2-2; CDR3aa: CASSYSGTGGGELFF; CDR3nt: TGTGCCAGCAGTTACTCTGGGACAGGGGGCGGGGAGCTGTTTTTT
v_gene: TRBV12-5; d_gene: TRBD1; abundance: .; j_gene: TRBJ2-2; CDR3aa: CASGLGGQGGTGELFF; CDR3nt: TGTGCTAGTGGTTTGGGGGGACAGGGGGGCACCGGGGAGCTGTTTTTT
v_gene: TRBV27; d_gene: .; abundance: .; j_gene: TRBJ1-2; CDR3aa: CASSPSQGPSLYGYTF; CDR3nt: TGTGCCAGCAGTCCGTCACAGGGTCCCAGCCTCTATGGCTACACCTTC
v_gene: TRBV7-9; d_gene: .; abundance: .; j_gene: TRBJ2-3; CDR3aa: CASSLVNTDTQYF; CDR3nt: TGTGCCAGCAGCTTAGTGAACACAGATACGCAGTATTTT
v_gene: TRBV20-1; d_gene: .; abundance: few; j_gene: TRBJ1-6; CDR3aa: CSARGGPSGSPLHF; CDR3nt: TGCAGTGCTCGAGGGGGGCCTTCGGGGTCACCCCTCCACTTT